These 7 T cell receptor beta chains came from one sample sequenced in a study of cytomegalovirus exposure and HLA in healthy donors. TCRdb's table, derived via immunoSEQ multiplex PCR, lists solely in-frame clones and lacks some. Among about 260,000 clones listed, roughly 88% were seen once. Specimen: PBMCs. The receptors were sampled from a woman aged 30 to 39 in good health and CMV-seronegative.

The CDR3 here is CASSIPGGGRANYGYTF. The CDR3 nucleotides read TGTGCCAGCAGCATCCCTGGGGGAGGGCGAGCTAACTATGGCTACACCTTC. V and J are TRBV9 and TRBJ1-2; maybe TRBD1 (5 bases). V lost 4 bases, J lost 0 bases, and 19 bases lay in between. Germline-derived CDR1 and CDR2 are SGDLS and YYNGEE. CDR3 length equals 17 residues.

To note about this clone: A read error may account for a junction end that differs from germline. The chain is built from TRBV6-5 and TRBJ2-5, with D unclear. This CDR3 comprises 12 residues. Germline CDR1 MNHEY, CDR2 SVGAGI. The CDR3 region is CASTGGQEIQYF. The CDR3 DNA reads as TGTGCCAGCACCGGCGGCCAAGAGATCCAGTACTTC.

The chain is built from TRBV29-1 and TRBJ1-1; 8 nucleotides match TRBD1. Germline V gene data show CDR1 as SQVTM and CDR2 as ANQGSEA. The ends lost 6 bases at V and 4 bases at J; junction bases unmatched: 4. The CDR3 is 12 amino acids. CDR3 residues: CSVETGGTEAFF. CDR3 coding DNA: TGCAGCGTGGAAACAGGGGGCACTGAAGCTTTCTTT.

The chain uses TRBV29-1 and TRBJ2-1; D not certain. Trimming took off 1 base at V and 6 bases at J, with 7 bases between the two ends. The CDR3 sequence is 12 residues long. Germline V CDR1 and CDR2: SQVTM, ANQGSEA. The CDR3, as DNA: TGCAGCGTTGAAGGTCAGAGCAATGAGCAGTTCTTC. Translation: CSVEGQSNEQFF.

J is TRBJ2-7 and V is TRBV25-1; the D is unclear. This CDR3 has 11 residues. Between the trimmed V and J ends, which lost 1 base and 4 bases, there was a span of 2 bases. Germline V CDR1 and CDR2: MGHDK, SYGVNS. This CDR3 reads CASSEFYEQYF. The CDR3 coding sequence is TGTGCCAGCAGTGAATTTTACGAGCAGTACTTC.

The chain employs TRBV2 and TRBJ2-7; D is uncertain. V was shortened by 8 bases and J by 3 bases, with 14 bases between the two germline ends. The germline CDR1 and CDR2 sequences are SNHLY and FYNNEI. This CDR3 has 13 amino acids. CDR3 in amino acids: CASQTGLIYEQYF. The CDR3, as DNA: TGTGCCAGCCAGACCGGGCTCATCTACGAGCAGTACTTC.

V gene TRBV5-4 combines with J gene TRBJ1-2; tentatively, D is TRBD1 (5 bases). V was trimmed by 2 bases and J by 5 bases, leaving 13 bases between them. Germline CDR1 SGHNT, CDR2 YYREEE (reference sequence). This CDR3 has 14 amino acids. DNA of the CDR3: TGTGCCAGCAGCTTTAGGGGTGGAGGTTATGGCTACACCTTC. Encoded protein: CASSFRGGGYGYTF.